This TCR beta chain was retrieved from a study of blood T cell repertoires in COVID-19. In the study overall: Samples taken during acute and convalescent COVID-19 were collected in the United States, Italy and Spain. PBMCs, B-cell-depleted T cells, or T cells provided the cDNA or gDNA that made up the material.

CDR1 and CDR2 (germline): SQVTM, ANQGSEA. V lost 2 bases and J lost 4, with 8 bases in between. This CDR3 comprises 12 residues. Per the study methods: Reference gene primer amplification in the assay estimated nucleated cell counts. Repertoires were generated with immunoSEQ multiplex PCR, while TCRdb's copy carries only in-frame clones and drops some. V and J calls plus clone size are reproduced from that table; the DNA served to infer D and trimming. The sample consists of 250,000 to 350,000 clones, approximately 90% of them appearing once. The sample taken for sequencing was peripheral blood. The chain combines TRBV29-1 with TRBJ1-2; D remains ambiguous. This TCR was recovered from a woman under 40 who had recovered from COVID-19. In nucleotides, the CDR3 is TGCAGCGTTGAACGGGTTAGCTATGGCTACACCTTC. It specifies CSVERVSYGYTF.